This entry lists 3 T cell receptor beta chains sequenced from one sample in a study of blood T cell repertoires in COVID-19. This table comes from immunoSEQ multiplex PCR, and its TCRdb copy is limited to in-frame clones, with some not included. The sample has 400,000 or so clones; around nine tenths are singletons. Material: peripheral blood. All receptors derive from a woman between 40 and 55 years old with COVID-19, enrolled during active disease.

The chain uses TRBV5-4 and TRBJ2-1; 9 bases line up with TRBD2. Germline V lookup: CDR1 SGHNT, CDR2 YYREEE (reference sequence). J gave up 2 bases and V 5 bases, and 2 bases lay outside the gene matches. This CDR3 has 14 residues. The CDR3 reads CASSERGAYNEQFF. The CDR3 DNA sequence: TGTGCCAGCAGTGAGCGGGGGGCCTACAATGAGCAGTTCTTC. The variable domain in full, completed from reference TRBV5-4 and TRBJ2-1, reads ETGVTQSPTHLIKTRGQQVTLRCSSQSGHNTVSWYQQALGQGPQFIFQYYREEENGRGNFPPRFSGLQFPNYSSELNVNALELDDSALYLCASSERGAYNEQFFGPGTRLTVL.

Details on this clone: The same CDR3 arises from other DNA sequences in this sample as well. The chain uses TRBV6-2 or TRBV6-3 and TRBJ1-6; 10 bases match TRBD1. The V and J ends lost 5 bases and 6 bases, in that order; junction bases with no gene match: 4. CDR1 is MNHEY and CDR2 is SVGEGT in the germline V gene. This CDR3 comprises 15 residues. CDR3 region: CASSDRTGGNSPLHF. For the CDR3, the DNA is TGTGCCAGCAGTGACCGGACAGGGGGTAATTCACCCCTCCACTTT.

This chain uses TRBV9 with TRBJ1-5; tentatively, D is TRBD1 (6 bases). V shed 2 bases and J shed 3 bases, with 9 bases lying between them. The CDR3 has 14 amino acids. The germline V gene encodes CDR1 SGDLS and CDR2 YYNGEE. The CDR3 region is CASSVGQPNQPQHF. CDR3 DNA: TGTGCCAGCAGCGTCGGACAGCCCAATCAGCCCCAGCATTTT.